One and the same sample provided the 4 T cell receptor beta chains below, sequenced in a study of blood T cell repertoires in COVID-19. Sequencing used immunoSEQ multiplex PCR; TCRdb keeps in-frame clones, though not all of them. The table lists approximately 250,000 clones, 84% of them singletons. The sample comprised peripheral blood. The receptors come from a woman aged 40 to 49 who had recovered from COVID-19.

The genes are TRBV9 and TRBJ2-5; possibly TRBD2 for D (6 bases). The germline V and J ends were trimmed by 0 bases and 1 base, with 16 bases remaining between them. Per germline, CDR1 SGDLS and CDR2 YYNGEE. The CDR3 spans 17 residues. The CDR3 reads CASSVDGALGGQETQYF. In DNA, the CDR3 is TGTGCCAGCAGCGTAGATGGGGCCCTGGGGGGCCAAGAGACCCAGTACTTC.

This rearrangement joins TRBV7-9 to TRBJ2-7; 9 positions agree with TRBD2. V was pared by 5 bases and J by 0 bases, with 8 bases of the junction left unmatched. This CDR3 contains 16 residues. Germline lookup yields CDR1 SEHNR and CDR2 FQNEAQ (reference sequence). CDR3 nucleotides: TGTGCCAGCAGCACGCAAGCGGGGGGTCTCTCCTACGAGCAGTACTTC. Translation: CASSTQAGGLSYEQYF.

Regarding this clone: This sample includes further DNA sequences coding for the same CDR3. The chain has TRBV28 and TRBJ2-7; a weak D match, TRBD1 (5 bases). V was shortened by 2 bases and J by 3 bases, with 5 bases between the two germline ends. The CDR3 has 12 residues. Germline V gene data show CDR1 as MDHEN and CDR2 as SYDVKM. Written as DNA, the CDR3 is TGTGCCAGCAGTTTACAGGGCTACGAGCAGTACTTC. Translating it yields CASSLQGYEQYF.

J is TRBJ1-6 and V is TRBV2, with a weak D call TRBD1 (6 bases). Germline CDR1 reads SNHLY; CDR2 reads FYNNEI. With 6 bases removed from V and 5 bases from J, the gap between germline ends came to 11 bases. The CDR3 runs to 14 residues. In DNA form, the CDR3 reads TGTGCCAGCAGACCTACAGGGAATAATTCACCCCTCCACTTT. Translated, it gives CASRPTGNNSPLHF. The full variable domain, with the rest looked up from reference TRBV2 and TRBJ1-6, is EPEVTQTPSHQVTQMGQEVILRCVPISNHLYFYWYRQILGQKVEFLVSFYNNEISEKSEIFDDQFSVERPDGSNFTLKIRSTKLEDSAMYFCASRPTGNNSPLHFGNGTRLTVT.